One and the same sample provided the 12 T cell receptor beta chains below, sequenced in a study of cytomegalovirus exposure and HLA in healthy donors. Both 60 Vbeta primers and 13 Jbeta primers went into the PCR. Sequencing used immunoSEQ multiplex PCR; TCRdb keeps in-frame clones, though not all of them. The sample carries around 150,000 clones, 78% recorded once. The sequencing sample was made of PBMCs. The receptors come from a male donor in good health and CMV-seronegative.

The chain uses TRBV5-1 and TRBJ1-4; D remains unclear. The V and J ends lost 2 bases and 5 bases respectively, with 7 bases between them. The CDR3 is made up of 13 amino acids. Germline values: CDR1 SGHRS, CDR2 YFSETQ. The CDR3 region is CASSFANNEKLFF. The DNA of the CDR3 is TGCGCCAGCAGCTTTGCTAACAATGAAAAACTGTTTTTT. Full variable domain (outside the CDR3, taken from reference TRBV5-1 and TRBJ1-4): KAGVTQTPRYLIKTRGQQVTLSCSPISGHRSVSWYQQTPGQGLQFLFEYFSETQRNKGNFPGRFSGRQFSNSRSEMNVSTLELGDSALYLCASSFANNEKLFFGSGTQLSVL.

The chain carries TRBV27 and TRBJ2-3; 9 bases line up with TRBD2. With V trimmed by 6 bases and J by 0 bases, 1 base remained unmatched. The CDR3 has 14 amino acids. The germline CDR1 and CDR2 sequences are MNHEY and SMNVEV (reference sequence). As DNA, the CDR3 is TGTGCCAGCAGACTAGCGGGTAGCACAGATACGCAGTATTTT. Translating gives CASRLAGSTDTQYF.

The rearrangement joins TRBV4-1 to TRBJ1-4; 7 bases are shared with TRBD1. J was trimmed by 2 bases and V by 4 bases; bases with no gene match: 4. Germline CDR1 and CDR2: MGHRA and YSYEKL. This CDR3 comprises 15 residues. CDR3 sequence reads: CASSPGTATNEKLFF. The CDR3, as DNA: TGCGCCAGCAGCCCTGGGACAGCGACTAATGAAAAACTGTTTTTT.

The CDR3 DNA sequence: TGTGCCAGCAAGGTAGCAGCCAACACCGGGGAGCTGTTTTTT. Translated, it gives CASKVAANTGELFF. The V call is TRBV11-1, the J call TRBJ2-2; D not certain. The germline gives CDR1 SGHAT, CDR2 FQDESV (reference sequence). Trimming stripped 7 bases from V and 2 bases from J, with 11 bases between. The CDR3 extends over 14 amino acids.

The chain combines TRBV29-1 with TRBJ2-1; 15 bases fit TRBD2. Germline CDR1 and CDR2: SQVTM and ANQGSEA. V lost 1 base to trimming and J lost 11 bases; unmatched junction nucleotides: 9. CDR3 length: 16 amino acids. DNA of the CDR3: TGCAGCGTTGAAGGAGCCCCGGGACTAGCGGGAGGAAAGCAGTTCTTC. This gives the protein CSVEGAPGLAGGKQFF.

The chain couples TRBV7-2 to TRBJ1-1, with D perhaps matching TRBD1 (5 bases). From germline, CDR1 is SGHTA and CDR2 FQGNSA. The CDR3 spans 14 residues. V was cut by 1 base and J by 5 bases, with 11 bases left in between. The CDR3 here is CASSLGSGGTEAFF. CDR3 bases: TGTGCCAGCAGCTTAGGTTCGGGGGGAACTGAAGCTTTCTTT.

This clone has just one count. The junction does not match germline at one end; this may be a read error. The chain employs TRBV6-4 and TRBJ2-3; TRBD2 matches at 9 bases. The CDR3 has 15 residues. Germline V gene data show CDR1 as MRHNA and CDR2 as SNTAGT. As DNA, the CDR3 is TGTTCCAGCAGTGACTCGCGGGGGGGTGCAGATACGCAGTATTTT. Translated: CSSSDSRGGADTQYF.

The genes are TRBV10-3 and TRBJ1-1; tentatively, D is TRBD1 (6 bases). Germline-derived CDR1 and CDR2 are ENHRY and SYGVKD. V shed 6 bases and J shed 3 bases, with 14 bases lying between them. The CDR3 sequence is 14 residues long. For the CDR3, the DNA is TGTGCCATCAGCGGAACAGGGTTCTACACTGAAGCTTTCTTT. Translated, it gives CAISGTGFYTEAFF.

V gene TRBV7-2 combines with J gene TRBJ1-1; D is ambiguous. V was shortened by 5 bases and J by 5 bases, with 15 bases between the two germline ends. The CDR3 sequence is 14 residues long. The germline gives CDR1 SGHTA, CDR2 FQGNSA. CDR3 coding DNA: TGTGCCAGCAGCCCACGGACGGGATTTACTGAAGCTTTCTTT. This codes for CASSPRTGFTEAFF.

In nucleotides, the CDR3 is TGTGCCATCAGTATCGGACAGCTAGAGACCCAGTACTTC. It codes for CAISIGQLETQYF. V gene TRBV10-3 combines with J gene TRBJ2-5; a weak D match, TRBD1 (6 bases). CDR1 ENHRY and CDR2 SYGVKD come from the germline V gene. The V end was cut by 5 bases, the J end by 4 bases, with 11 bases between. The CDR3 has 13 residues.

The DNA of the CDR3 is TGTGCCAGCCGGGGTAGCGGGGGGGCCGTTTACGAGCAGTACTTC. This translates into CASRGSGGAVYEQYF. This chain links TRBV6-5 with TRBJ2-7, with 11 bases matching TRBD2. Germline loops: CDR1 MNHEY, CDR2 SVGAGI. CDR3 size: 15 residues. J lost 4 bases, V lost 8 bases, and 10 bases had no gene match.

The chain has TRBV12-5 and TRBJ2-5; TRBD2 agrees at 12 bases. V dropped 6 bases and J dropped 4; count of bases not matched to a gene: 9. Germline loops: CDR1 LGHNT, CDR2 FRNRAP. The CDR3 spans 16 residues. The CDR3, as DNA: TGTGCTAGTGGCCCCCGGCTAGCGGGGGGGAGAGAGACCCAGTACTTC. Its translation is CASGPRLAGGRETQYF. Full variable domain (outside the CDR3, taken from reference TRBV12-5 and TRBJ2-5): DARVTQTPRHKVTEMGQEVTMRCQPILGHNTVFWYRQTMMQGLELLAYFRNRAPLDDSGMPKDRFSAEMPDATLATLKIQPSEPRDSAVYFCASGPRLAGGRETQYFGPGTRLLVL.